This entry features one TCR beta chain sequence. Its antigen is unknown. The CDR3 runs to 14 residues. With V trimmed by 5 bases and J by 7 bases, 7 bases remained unmatched. Germline V gene data show CDR1 as DFQATT and CDR2 as SNEGSKA (reference sequence). One entry per CDR3 protein results from TCRdb running MiXCR on the 5' RACE reads. The repertoire consists of 60,000 to 90,000 distinct CDR3 sequences, with more than 8.5% occurring once and the leading ten covering 9.5% to 10%. This record comes from a study of neurological immune-mediated disorders. The study, taken as a whole, reports: HTLV-1-associated myelopathy ranked highest for TCR clonal expansion and multiple sclerosis lowest, beneath healthy controls. None of the CDR3 amino acid sequences in expanded clones turned up in more than one subject, which points to private repertoires in all groups.

Time point denoted: longitudinal time-point 1 (baseline). Libraries used 2 million unsorted PBMCs kept frozen in RNAlater. The sequenced sample consisted of PBMCs. The chain is built from TRBV20-1 and TRBJ2-7, with TRBD2 matching over 14 bases. This TCR was recovered from a man aged 30 to 45 in good health. CDR3 nucleotide sequence: TGCAGTGCTCCGGGACTAGCGGGAGTAGGGGAGCAGTACTTC. Translating it yields CSAPGLAGVGEQYF.